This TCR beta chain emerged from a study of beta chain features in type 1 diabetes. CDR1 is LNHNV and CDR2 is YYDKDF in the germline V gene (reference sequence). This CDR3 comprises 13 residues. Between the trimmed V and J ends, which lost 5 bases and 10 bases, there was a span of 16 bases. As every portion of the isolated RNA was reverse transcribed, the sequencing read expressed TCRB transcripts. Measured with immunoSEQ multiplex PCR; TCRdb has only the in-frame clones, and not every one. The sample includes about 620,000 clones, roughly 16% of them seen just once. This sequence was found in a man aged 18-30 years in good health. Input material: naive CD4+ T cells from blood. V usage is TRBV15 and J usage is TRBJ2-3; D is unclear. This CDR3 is CATSRRGQAAQYF. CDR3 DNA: TGTGCCACCAGCCGAAGAGGTCAGGCGGCGCAGTATTTT.